This T cell receptor (beta chain) was recovered during a study of cytomegalovirus exposure and HLA in healthy donors. Whole-study context: An early release of data contained approximately 80 million unique TCRs, which came from HLA-typed donors.

Donors showed nominal health when sampled, although they likely had unrecorded immune exposures. This CDR3 spans 16 amino acids. Looked up from germline, CDR1 is SGHTA and CDR2 is FQGNSA. Trimming cost V 0 bases and J 5 bases; bases outside gene matches: 6. Study-wide findings and caveats: In all likelihood, a cluster of highly shared sequence variants was a sequencing artifact. Reports described diagnosis of cytomegalovirus status by the classifier as highly specific and sensitive.

As to this clone: The antigen remains unidentified.

It was with 60 Vbeta and 13 Jbeta primers that the PCR ran. Data came from immunoSEQ multiplex PCR; TCRdb stores just in-frame clones and leaves some out. The sample carries around 200,000 clones, 80% to 85% recorded once. Sequenced sample: PBMCs. The V and J genes are TRBV7-2 and TRBJ2-2; 7 bases agree with TRBD1. The source of this sequence is a man aged 45-65 years in good health and CMV-seronegative. CDR3 in amino acids: CASSLARGLETGELFF. CDR3 coding DNA: TGTGCCAGCAGCTTAGCGAGGGGGCTGGAGACCGGGGAGCTGTTTTTT.